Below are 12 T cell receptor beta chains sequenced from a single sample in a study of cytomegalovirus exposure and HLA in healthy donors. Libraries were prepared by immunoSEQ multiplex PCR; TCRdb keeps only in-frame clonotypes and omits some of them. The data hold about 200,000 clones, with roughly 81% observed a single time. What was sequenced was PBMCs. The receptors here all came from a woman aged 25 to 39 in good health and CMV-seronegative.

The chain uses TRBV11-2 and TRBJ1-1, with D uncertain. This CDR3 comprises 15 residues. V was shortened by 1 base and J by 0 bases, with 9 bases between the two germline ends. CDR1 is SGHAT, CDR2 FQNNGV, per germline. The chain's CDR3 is CASSLAGRMNTEAFF. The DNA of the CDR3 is TGTGCCAGCAGCTTAGCTGGGAGGATGAACACTGAAGCTTTCTTT.

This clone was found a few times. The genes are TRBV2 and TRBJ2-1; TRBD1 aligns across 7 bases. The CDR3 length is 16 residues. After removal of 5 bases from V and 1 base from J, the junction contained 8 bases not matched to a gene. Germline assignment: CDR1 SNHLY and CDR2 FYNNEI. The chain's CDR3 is CASSKGQKRSYNEQFF. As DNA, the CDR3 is TGTGCCAGCAGTAAGGGACAGAAGAGGTCCTACAATGAGCAGTTCTTC.

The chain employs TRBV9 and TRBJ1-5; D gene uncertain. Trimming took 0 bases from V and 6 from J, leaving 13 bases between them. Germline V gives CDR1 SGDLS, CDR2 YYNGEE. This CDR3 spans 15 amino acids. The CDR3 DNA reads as TGTGCCAGCAGCGTAGCTGCGGGGTTGGGTCAGCCCCAGCATTTT. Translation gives CASSVAAGLGQPQHF.

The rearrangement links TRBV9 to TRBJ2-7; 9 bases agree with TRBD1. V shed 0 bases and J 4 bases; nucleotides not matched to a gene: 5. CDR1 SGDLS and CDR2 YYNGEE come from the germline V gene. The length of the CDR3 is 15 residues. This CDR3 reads CASSVATGGGYEQYF. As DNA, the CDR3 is TGTGCCAGCAGCGTAGCGACAGGGGGTGGTTACGAGCAGTACTTC.

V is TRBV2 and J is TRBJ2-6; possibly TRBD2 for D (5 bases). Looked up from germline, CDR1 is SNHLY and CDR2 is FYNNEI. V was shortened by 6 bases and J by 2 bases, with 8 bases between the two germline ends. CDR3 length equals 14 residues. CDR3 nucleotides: TGTGCCAGCAGGCTAGCTCCTGGGGCCAACGTCCTGACTTTC. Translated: CASRLAPGANVLTF.

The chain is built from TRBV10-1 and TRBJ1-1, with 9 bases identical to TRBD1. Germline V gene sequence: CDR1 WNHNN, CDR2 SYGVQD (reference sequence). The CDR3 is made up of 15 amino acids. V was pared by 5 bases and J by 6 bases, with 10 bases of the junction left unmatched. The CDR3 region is CASSPDRGYRAEAFF. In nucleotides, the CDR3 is TGCGCCAGCAGTCCGGACAGGGGTTATAGGGCTGAAGCTTTCTTT.

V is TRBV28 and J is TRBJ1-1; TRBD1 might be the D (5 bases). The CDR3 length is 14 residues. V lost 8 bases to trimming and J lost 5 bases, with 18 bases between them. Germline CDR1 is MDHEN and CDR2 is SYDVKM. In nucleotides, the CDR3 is TGTGCCAGCTTCTTGGGGGGGTCGGGGACTGAAGCTTTCTTT. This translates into CASFLGGSGTEAFF.

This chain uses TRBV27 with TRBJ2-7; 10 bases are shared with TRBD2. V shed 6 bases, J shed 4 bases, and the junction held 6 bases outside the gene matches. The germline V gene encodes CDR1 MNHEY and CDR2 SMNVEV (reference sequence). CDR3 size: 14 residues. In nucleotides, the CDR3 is TGTGCCAGCAGACTAGCGGGGCCCTTATACGAGCAGTACTTC. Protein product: CASRLAGPLYEQYF.

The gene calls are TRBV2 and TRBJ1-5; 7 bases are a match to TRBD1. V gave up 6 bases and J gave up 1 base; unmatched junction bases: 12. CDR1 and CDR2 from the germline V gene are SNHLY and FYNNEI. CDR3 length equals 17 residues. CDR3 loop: CASRKGQPVNSNQPQHF. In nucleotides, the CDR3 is TGTGCCAGCAGAAAGGGACAGCCCGTAAACAGCAATCAGCCCCAGCATTTT.

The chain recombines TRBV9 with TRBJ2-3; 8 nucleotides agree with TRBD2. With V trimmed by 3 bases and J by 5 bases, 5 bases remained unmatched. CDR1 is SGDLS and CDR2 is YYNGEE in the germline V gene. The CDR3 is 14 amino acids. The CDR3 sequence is CASSAHGGGDTQYF. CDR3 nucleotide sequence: TGTGCCAGCAGCGCCCACGGGGGGGGAGATACGCAGTATTTT.

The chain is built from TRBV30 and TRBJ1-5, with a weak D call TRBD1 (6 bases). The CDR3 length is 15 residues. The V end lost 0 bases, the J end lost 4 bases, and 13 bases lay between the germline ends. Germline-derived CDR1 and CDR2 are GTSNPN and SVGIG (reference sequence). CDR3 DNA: TGTGCCTGGAGTGTACGGGGCAGGGGTAATCAGCCCCAGCATTTT. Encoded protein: CAWSVRGRGNQPQHF.

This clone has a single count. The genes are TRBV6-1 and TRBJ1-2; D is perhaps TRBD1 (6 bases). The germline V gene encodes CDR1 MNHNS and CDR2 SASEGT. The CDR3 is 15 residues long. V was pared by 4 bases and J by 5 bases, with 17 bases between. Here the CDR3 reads CASSVDRTTTYGYTF. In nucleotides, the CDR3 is TGTGCCAGCAGTGTGGACAGAACAACTACATATGGCTACACCTTC.